Each of the 28 T cell receptor beta chains below was sequenced from the same sample in a study of OX40 agonist ivuxolimab in advanced cancers. The protocol was immunoSEQ multiplex PCR, while the TCRdb copy is restricted to in-frame clones and leaves out a portion. The table has just over 20,000 clones, around 80% seen once. Sequenced material: CD4+ or CD8+ T cells sorted from blood, taken in a trial of the OX40 agonist ivuxolimab. The receptors come from an adult with an advanced solid tumor such as melanoma, head and neck, liver or kidney cancer.

The chain uses TRBV5-5 and TRBJ1-4, with 9 bases fitting TRBD1. CDR1 is SGHKS, CDR2 YYEKEE, per germline (reference sequence). V was pared by 4 bases and J by 5 bases, with 12 bases of the junction left unmatched. The CDR3 extends over 17 amino acids. DNA for the CDR3: TGTGCCAGCAGCCTTATGCTGGGACAGGGCGTGAATGAAAAACTGTTTTTT. It is translated as CASSLMLGQGVNEKLFF.

The rearrangement joins TRBV5-1 to TRBJ1-2; D remains ambiguous. Germline values: CDR1 SGHRS, CDR2 YFSETQ. CDR3 length: 13 residues. Trimming cost V 4 bases and J 8 bases, with 15 bases left between them. The CDR3 DNA is TGCGCCAGCAGCCAAGATCGAGGATCCGGCTACACCTTC. This translates into CASSQDRGSGYTF.

The chain combines TRBV10-1 with TRBJ2-3; D is perhaps TRBD1 or TRBD2 (5 bases each). The V gene lost 2 bases and the J gene lost 6 bases, with 15 bases spanning the gap. This CDR3 spans 15 amino acids. Germline assignment: CDR1 WNHNN and CDR2 SYGVQD (reference sequence). The CDR3 coding sequence is TGCGCCAGCAGTGAGGGGGACCAGATGAGGGATACGCAGTATTTT. This encodes CASSEGDQMRDTQYF.

V usage is TRBV29-1 and J usage is TRBJ1-5; D not certain. Trimming pared 2 bases from V and 4 bases from J, leaving 6 bases between. Germline CDR1 SQVTM, CDR2 ANQGSEA. The CDR3 contains 12 residues. Here the CDR3 DNA reads TGCAGCGTTGAATCCGATAATCAGCCCCAGCATTTT. This sequence encodes CSVESDNQPQHF.

This clone was observed a few times. The chain couples TRBV7-2 to TRBJ2-2, with D unresolved. Between the trimmed V and J ends, which lost 4 bases and 6 bases, there was a span of 12 bases. The CDR3 is 14 amino acids. The germline CDR1 and CDR2 sequences are SGHTA and FQGNSA. In DNA form, the CDR3 reads TGTGCCAGCAGCTCGACGCATTCCTCCGGGGAGCTGTTTTTT. Its translation: CASSSTHSSGELFF.

Only a few counts were recorded for this clone. The chain carries TRBV6-1 and TRBJ1-1, with TRBD1 matching over 8 bases. CDR1 and CDR2 from the germline V gene are MNHNS and SASEGT. This CDR3 contains 13 residues. Trimming took 5 bases from V and 9 from J; bases not matched to a gene: 8. The CDR3: CASSTRDRSKAFF. The CDR3 bases are TGTGCCAGCAGTACTCGGGACAGGTCGAAAGCTTTCTTT.

This rearrangement joins TRBV11-1 to TRBJ1-4; a weak D match, TRBD1 (6 bases). CDR3 length: 16 residues. Trimming removed 2 bases from V and 6 bases from J, with 16 bases in between. Germline V gene lookup returns CDR1 SGHAT and CDR2 FQDESV (reference sequence). The CDR3 here is CASSLSSGGPDEKLFF. The CDR3 DNA sequence: TGTGCCAGCAGCTTATCCTCCGGGGGGCCGGATGAAAAACTGTTTTTT. The full variable domain, completed using reference TRBV11-1 and TRBJ1-4, is EAEVAQSPRYKITEKSQAVAFWCDPISGHATLYWYRQILGQGPELLVQFQDESVVDDSQLPKDRFSAERLKGVDSTLKIQPAELGDSAMYLCASSLSSGGPDEKLFFGSGTQLSVL.

The CDR3 nucleotides are TGTGCCTCATCCGCGGGTCCTAGCACAGATACGCAGTATTTT. Translating it yields CASSAGPSTDTQYF. The rearrangement joins TRBV30 to TRBJ2-3, with D perhaps TRBD2 (5 bases). Germline-derived CDR1 and CDR2 are GTSNPN and SVGIG (reference sequence). The CDR3 sequence is 14 residues long. Trimming left V 7 bases short and J 0 bases short, with 14 bases between.

The chain has TRBV18 and TRBJ1-3; D remains ambiguous. CDR1 is KGHSH and CDR2 is LQKENI in the germline V gene. Trimming took 4 bases from V and 4 from J, leaving 17 bases between them. The CDR3 has 16 amino acids. The CDR3 nucleotides are TGTGCCAGCTCACAGACCCGGAGCCTCAAAGGAAACACCATATATTTT. Translated, it gives CASSQTRSLKGNTIYF.

This clone has just a few counts. The chain employs TRBV6-1 and TRBJ2-7; no firm D call. The germline V gene has CDR1 MNHNS and CDR2 SASEGT. The CDR3 is made up of 15 amino acids. With 4 bases removed from V and 0 bases from J, the gap between germline ends came to 13 bases. The CDR3 region is CASSGGSGSSYEQYF. CDR3 bases: TGTGCCAGCAGTGGGGGTTCTGGCAGCTCCTACGAGCAGTACTTC.

This clone was seen more than once but under ten times. The V and J genes are TRBV27 and TRBJ2-7; D is undetermined. V lost 0 bases to trimming and J lost 4 bases, with 16 bases between them. Germline V gene lookup returns CDR1 MNHEY and CDR2 SMNVEV (reference sequence). The CDR3 consists of 16 residues. The CDR3 nucleotides are TGTGCCAGCAGTTTATCGCGAGGTCAGCTGCGGTACGAGCAGTACTTC. This encodes CASSLSRGQLRYEQYF.

The chain uses TRBV7-9 and TRBJ2-3; D remains unclear. The germline V and J ends were trimmed by 5 bases and 2 bases, with 5 bases remaining between them. Per germline, CDR1 SEHNR and CDR2 FQNEAQ (reference sequence). The CDR3 is 12 amino acids. The CDR3 DNA sequence: TGTGCCAGCAGCACGAACACAGATACGCAGTATTTT. Protein product: CASSTNTDTQYF.

The chain carries TRBV6-6 and TRBJ2-7; unclear D gene. Trimming shortened V by 2 bases and J by 8 bases, and 16 bases separated the two germline ends. This CDR3 has 14 residues. CDR1 and CDR2 (germline): MNHNY, SVGAGI (reference sequence). Here the CDR3 reads CASSYPRISSKQYF. Written as DNA, the CDR3 is TGTGCCAGCAGTTACCCTCGGATTTCCTCGAAGCAGTACTTC.

J is TRBJ1-6 and V is TRBV18, with D perhaps TRBD1 (5 bases). Germline V gene lookup returns CDR1 KGHSH and CDR2 LQKENI. The CDR3 extends over 15 amino acids. V was pared by 3 bases and J by 5 bases, with 11 bases between. DNA of the CDR3: TGTGCCAGCTCACCCAACGGGGGAAATAATTCACCCCTCCACTTT. Translating it yields CASSPNGGNNSPLHF.

The genes are TRBV10-2 and TRBJ2-3; 7 bases align to TRBD2. Germline CDR1 reads WSHSY; CDR2 reads SAAADI. Losses at the gene ends were 0 bases for V and 2 bases for J; bases not matched to a gene: 8. CDR3 length: 17 amino acids. In DNA, the CDR3 is TGCGCCAGCAGTGAGTCCCAGCGGGGACCTATCACAGATACGCAGTATTTT. Protein: CASSESQRGPITDTQYF.

This chain connects TRBV7-5 to TRBJ2-2. TRBV7-5 corresponds to a pseudogene. CDR3 size: 15 residues. CDR3 protein: CVRNCPGGSTGELFF. CDR3 in DNA: TGTGTCAGAAACTGCCCCGGGGGCAGCACCGGGGAGCTGTTTTTT.

J is TRBJ1-1 and V is TRBV2; D is ambiguous. From germline, CDR1 is SNHLY and CDR2 FYNNEI. V gave up 7 bases and J gave up 6 bases, with 18 bases separating them. This CDR3 is 14 amino acids long. The CDR3 sequence: CASKLGRAAAEAFF. Here the CDR3 DNA reads TGTGCCAGCAAGCTCGGCCGGGCAGCTGCTGAAGCTTTCTTT.

V gene TRBV9 combines with J gene TRBJ1-5; D is unresolved. The CDR3 totals 14 residues. The V gene lost 4 bases and the J gene lost 6 bases, with 14 bases spanning the gap. CDR1 is SGDLS and CDR2 is YYNGEE in the germline V gene. Here the CDR3 reads CASSSKGFGQPQHF. The CDR3 nucleotides are TGTGCCAGCAGCTCCAAAGGGTTCGGTCAGCCCCAGCATTTT.

The V and J genes are TRBV6-1 and TRBJ1-2; D unresolved. CDR1 and CDR2 from the germline V gene are MNHNS and SASEGT. This CDR3 is 13 amino acids long. V lost 4 bases and J 4 bases, leaving 10 bases between the germline ends. CDR3 region: CASSGVGFYGYTF. CDR3 coding DNA: TGTGCCAGCAGTGGGGTTGGGTTCTATGGCTACACCTTC.

This chain connects TRBV12-5 to TRBJ2-7; TRBD2 agrees at 11 bases. Germline trimming cut 0 bases from V and 1 base from J; bases unmatched to any gene: 14. Germline V gene data show CDR1 as LGHNT and CDR2 as FRNRAP. The CDR3 covers 20 residues. The CDR3 DNA follows: TGTGCTAGTGGTTTGGTGGGCAATCCTAGCGGGGGGTCAATTTCCTACGAGCAGTACTTC. It codes for CASGLVGNPSGGSISYEQYF.

V gene TRBV11-1 combines with J gene TRBJ2-3; no clear D gene. Between the trimmed V and J ends, which lost 5 bases and 4 bases, there was a span of 10 bases. This CDR3 has 13 residues. Germline V gene lookup returns CDR1 SGHAT and CDR2 FQDESV (reference sequence). The CDR3 loop is CASSPPWADTQYF. CDR3 bases: TGTGCCAGCAGCCCACCATGGGCAGATACGCAGTATTTT.

This clone was seen once. The chain recombines TRBV4-3 with TRBJ2-1; the match to TRBD2 covers 9 bases. The V and J ends lost 2 bases and 7 bases, in that order; junction bases with no gene match: 6. Germline loops: CDR1 LGHNA, CDR2 YSLEER. The CDR3 is 15 residues long. CDR3 sequence reads: CASSQMRGGGNEQFF. The CDR3 DNA reads as TGCGCCAGCAGCCAAATGCGGGGGGGCGGGAATGAGCAGTTCTTC.

This clone came up a few times. The chain links TRBV10-3 to TRBJ2-5, with TRBD2 matching over 7 bases. CDR3 length: 15 amino acids. The germline gives CDR1 ENHRY, CDR2 SYGVKD. Trimming at V came to 3 bases and at J to 1 base, leaving 5 bases not matched to a gene. CDR3: CAISDVGGSQETQYF. Here the CDR3 DNA reads TGTGCCATCAGTGACGTGGGGGGGAGCCAAGAGACCCAGTACTTC.

The V gene is TRBV4-1, the J gene TRBJ1-4; possibly TRBD1 for D (6 bases). V was shortened by 8 bases and J by 1 base, with 11 bases between the two germline ends. The CDR3 is 14 amino acids. Looked up from germline, CDR1 is MGHRA and CDR2 is YSYEKL. Here the CDR3 reads CASGGGLTNEKLFF. The CDR3 DNA is TGCGCCAGCGGGGGGGGCTTAACTAATGAAAAACTGTTTTTT.

The chain uses TRBV19 and TRBJ1-5; TRBD1 is a possible D gene (5 bases). The CDR3 runs to 15 residues. Trimming cost V 3 bases and J 3 bases, with 12 bases left between them. The germline gives CDR1 LNHDA, CDR2 SQIVND (reference sequence). In nucleotides, the CDR3 is TGTGCCAGTAGTATGCCTCGGGACCTCAATCAGCCCCAGCATTTT. This codes for CASSMPRDLNQPQHF. Filled out from reference TRBV19 and TRBJ1-5, the complete variable domain reads DGGITQSPKYLFRKEGQNVTLSCEQNLNHDAMYWYRQDPGQGLRLIYYSQIVNDFQKGDIAEGYSVSREKKESFPLTVTSAQKNPTAFYLCASSMPRDLNQPQHFGDGTRLSIL.

In nucleotides, the CDR3 is TGTGCCAGCAGCCCGACTCAGCGGGGGGGCGCTGAGCAGTTCTTC. This gives the protein CASSPTQRGGAEQFF. The chain links TRBV5-4 to TRBJ2-1, with 10 bases aligning to TRBD2. The length of the CDR3 is 15 residues. V lost 4 bases to trimming and J lost 9 bases; unmatched junction nucleotides: 10. Germline V gene sequence: CDR1 SGHNT, CDR2 YYREEE (reference sequence).

J is TRBJ2-7 and V is TRBV6-5; D ambiguous. The V end lost 6 bases, the J end lost 9 bases, and 15 bases lay between the germline ends. The CDR3 consists of 12 residues. CDR1 is MNHEY, CDR2 SVGAGI, per germline. CDR3: CASSSNDGGQYF. CDR3 nucleotides: TGTGCCAGCAGCTCCAACGACGGCGGGCAGTACTTC.

The V and J genes are TRBV19 and TRBJ1-3, with D unresolved. The CDR3 extends over 14 amino acids. The V gene lost 9 bases and the J gene lost 4 bases, with 16 bases spanning the gap. CDR1 and CDR2 from the germline V gene are LNHDA and SQIVND (reference sequence). The chain's CDR3 is CASLPNIAGNTIYF. The CDR3 nucleotides are TGTGCCAGCCTTCCGAACATTGCGGGAAACACCATATATTTT. The entire variable domain, with the rest obtained from reference TRBV19 and TRBJ1-3, is as follows: DGGITQSPKYLFRKEGQNVTLSCEQNLNHDAMYWYRQDPGQGLRLIYYSQIVNDFQKGDIAEGYSVSREKKESFPLTVTSAQKNPTAFYLCASLPNIAGNTIYFGEGSWLTVV.